This T cell receptor (beta chain) was profiled in a study of control samples from healthy donors and cancer patients. Repertoires were generated with immunoSEQ multiplex PCR, while TCRdb's copy carries only in-frame clones and drops some. Seen here are some 100,000 clones, 90% observed once, and the top ten hold roughly 4%. Trimming cost V 4 bases and J 7 bases, with 19 bases left between them. This CDR3 has 16 amino acids. Germline V lookup: CDR1 LGHDT, CDR2 YNNKEL (reference sequence). Sequenced material: blood. This sequence was found in a human donor in good health. The donor label of this sample is uncertain. The chain joins TRBV3-1 (or the pseudogene TRBV3-2) to TRBJ2-2; D perhaps matches TRBD1 (6 bases). The CDR3 sequence: CASSPRTGMLDGELFF. The CDR3 nucleotides read TGTGCCAGCAGCCCTCGCACAGGGATGTTGGACGGGGAGCTGTTTTTT.